The clone carrying this T cell receptor beta chain came up a few times. TCRdb keeps only in-frame clones here, not all; method: immunoSEQ multiplex PCR. The sample has 50,000 or so clones; around 90% are singletons. The data were taken from a study of T cell changes during pregnancy in multiple sclerosis. Between the trimmed V and J ends, which lost 2 bases and 3 bases, there was a span of 11 bases. The CDR3 loop spans 14 amino acids. Germline V gene data show CDR1 as MDHEN and CDR2 as SYDVKM. The J gene is TRBJ2-7, the V gene TRBV28, with D possibly being TRBD1 (6 bases). This sequence was found in a female donor with multiple sclerosis, enrolled in a pregnancy study. The source material was CD4+ T cells from peripheral blood mononuclear cells, sampled in the second trimester of pregnancy. In DNA form, the CDR3 reads TGTGCCAGCAGTTTAGCAGGGGTTAACTACGAGCAGTACTTC. Its protein product is CASSLAGVNYEQYF.